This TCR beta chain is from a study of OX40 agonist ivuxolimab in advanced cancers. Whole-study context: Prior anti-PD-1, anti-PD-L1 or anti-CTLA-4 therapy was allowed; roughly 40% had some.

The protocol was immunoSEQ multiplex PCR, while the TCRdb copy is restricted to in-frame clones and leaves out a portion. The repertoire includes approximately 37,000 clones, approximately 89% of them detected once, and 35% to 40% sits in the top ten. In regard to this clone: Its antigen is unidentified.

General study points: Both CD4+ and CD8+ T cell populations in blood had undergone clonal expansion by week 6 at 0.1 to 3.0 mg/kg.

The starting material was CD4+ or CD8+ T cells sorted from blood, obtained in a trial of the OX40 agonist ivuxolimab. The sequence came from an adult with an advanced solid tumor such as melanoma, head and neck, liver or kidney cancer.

This CDR3 is CASSWVQGVSEAFF. The CDR3 bases are TGTGCCAGCAGCTGGGTTCAGGGGGTGAGTGAAGCTTTCTTT. V gene TRBV5-8 combines with J gene TRBJ1-1; 7 positions agree with TRBD1. Germline trimming cut 3 bases from V and 7 bases from J; bases unmatched to any gene: 9. CDR1 is SGHTS, CDR2 YDEGEE, per germline. The CDR3 runs 14 residues.